This TCR beta chain comes out of a study of vaccination and CD4 T cells after COVID-19. For the study at large: Sampling after COVID took place at a median of 101 days (range 35 to 161) following diagnosis. Stimulation of the cells used overlapping spike peptide pools from SARS-CoV-2 and from the common cold coronaviruses HCoV-NL63, HCoV-OC43 and HCoV-229E.

This clonotype occurred a few times. As yet, its antigen is unknown. The CDR3 is 14 residues long. Germline CDR1 is MNHEY and CDR2 is SVGAGI. With 2 bases removed from V and 2 bases from J, the gap between germline ends came to 8 bases. Scientists ran DNA taken from cultured CD4+ T cells through the Oncomine TCR Beta short-read assay for sequencing. TCRdb re-derived calls from the PCR reads in MiXCR, one entry per CDR3 protein. The sample shows some 7,000 distinct CDR3 sequences, 35% to 50% of them seen only once. Specified treatment: approximately nine-day PBMC culture with coronavirus spike peptide pools or control peptides (ViraFEST assay). From the unexposed donor, CD4+ T cells were collected ahead of the COVID-19 pandemic (2011-2018).

Input material: CD4+ T cells from blood, cultured in vitro. This clonotype was sampled from a human donor in good health. The chain employs TRBV6-5 and TRBJ2-3; D is uncertain. CDR3 coding DNA: TGTGCCAGCAGTTACGGGCCCTCCACAGATACGCAGTATTTT. It codes for CASSYGPSTDTQYF.